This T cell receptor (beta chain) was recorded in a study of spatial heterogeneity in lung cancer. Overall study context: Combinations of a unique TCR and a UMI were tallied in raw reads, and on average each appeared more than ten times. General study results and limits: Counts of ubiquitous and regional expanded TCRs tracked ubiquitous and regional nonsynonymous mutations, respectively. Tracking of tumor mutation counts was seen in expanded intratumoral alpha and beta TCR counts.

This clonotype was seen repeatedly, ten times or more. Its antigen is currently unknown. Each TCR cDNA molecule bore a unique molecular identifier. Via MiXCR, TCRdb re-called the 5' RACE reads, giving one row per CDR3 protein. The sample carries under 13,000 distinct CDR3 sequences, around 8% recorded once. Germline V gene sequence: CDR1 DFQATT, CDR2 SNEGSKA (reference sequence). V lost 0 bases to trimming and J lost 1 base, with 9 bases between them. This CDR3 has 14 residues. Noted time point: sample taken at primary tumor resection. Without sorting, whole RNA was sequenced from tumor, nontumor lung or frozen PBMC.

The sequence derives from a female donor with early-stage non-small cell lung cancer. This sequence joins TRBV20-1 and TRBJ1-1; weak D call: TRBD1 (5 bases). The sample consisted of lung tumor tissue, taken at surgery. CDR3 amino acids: CSARDRGGNTEAFF. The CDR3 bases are TGCAGTGCTAGAGATCGGGGGGGGAACACTGAAGCTTTCTTT.